The 12 T cell receptor beta chains below all came from one sample that was sequenced in a study of blood T cell repertoires in COVID-19. Sequencing was performed with immunoSEQ multiplex PCR; in TCRdb, only in-frame clones are kept and a portion is missing. The repertoire holds about 140,000 clones, with around 90% as singletons. The specimen sequenced was peripheral blood. Receptors were obtained from a woman between 55 and 75 years old with acute or convalescent COVID-19.

The chain has TRBV7-2 and TRBJ1-3; 9 bases map to TRBD1. The V segment lost 4 bases and the J segment 4 bases; nucleotides outside the gene matches: 5. Germline CDR1 SGHTA, CDR2 FQGNSA. This CDR3 region has 15 residues. The CDR3 sequence is CASSYGTGKGNTIYF. In nucleotides, the CDR3 is TGTGCCAGCAGCTACGGGACAGGGAAAGGAAACACCATATATTTT.

The chain has TRBV6-1 and TRBJ1-2, with 10 bases aligning to TRBD1. From germline, CDR1 is MNHNS and CDR2 SASEGT. V gave up 2 bases and J gave up 7 bases; unmatched junction bases: 7. The length of the CDR3 is 15 residues. In DNA, the CDR3 is TGTGCCAGCAGTGAATCGGGACAGGGGACGGGTGGCTACACCTTC. Its protein is CASSESGQGTGGYTF.

The chain is built from TRBV3-1 (or the pseudogene TRBV3-2) and TRBJ1-2; TRBD1 might be the D (5 bases). CDR3 length: 14 residues. Germline assignment: CDR1 LGHDT and CDR2 YNNKEL (reference sequence). The V gene lost 2 bases and the J gene lost 0 bases, with 7 bases spanning the gap. The CDR3 spells CASSQSGTNYGYTF. The CDR3 nucleotides read TGTGCCAGCAGCCAATCAGGGACTAACTATGGCTACACCTTC.

This clone was found once. The chain uses TRBV4-1 and TRBJ2-7, with 7 bases identical to TRBD1. Germline-derived CDR1 and CDR2 are MGHRA and YSYEKL. CDR3 length equals 14 residues. V gave up 4 bases and J gave up 3 bases; unmatched junction bases: 6. CDR3: CASSPGQSIYEQYF. The CDR3 nucleotides are TGCGCCAGCAGCCCGGGACAGTCCATCTACGAGCAGTACTTC.

This rearrangement joins TRBV28 to TRBJ1-3, with TRBD1 identical over 7 bases. The CDR3 loop spans 19 amino acids. V trimming: 4 bases; J trimming: 0 bases; junction bases outside the gene matches: 15. Germline V gene lookup returns CDR1 MDHEN and CDR2 SYDVKM. DNA for the CDR3: TGTGCCAGCAGTTCTTCCCGACAGGGTGTTAGCCTCTCTGGAAACACCATATATTTT. Encoded protein: CASSSSRQGVSLSGNTIYF.

CDR3 nucleotides: TGTGCCAGCAGTTCGTATGAACCGGGACAGGGAGGAGCTTTCTTT. Protein: CASSSYEPGQGGAFF. The gene calls are TRBV28 and TRBJ1-1, with 9 bases lining up with TRBD1. This CDR3 comprises 15 residues. CDR1 is MDHEN, CDR2 SYDVKM, per germline. V lost 4 bases to trimming and J lost 10 bases; unmatched junction nucleotides: 13.

Comment on this clone: Its ends do not fully match the called genes, so a read error is possible. The chain has TRBV6-1 and TRBJ2-1; a weak D match, TRBD1 (5 bases). The CDR3 sequence is 12 residues long. CDR1 is MNHNS and CDR2 is SASEGT in the germline V gene. In nucleotides, the CDR3 is TGTGCCAGCAGTGAAGCCGGTACAGGTGGAGTCTTC. This sequence encodes CASSEAGTGGVF.

This chain joins TRBV7-2 and TRBJ2-5, with 11 positions matching TRBD1. The CDR3 has 17 residues. Germline CDR1 SGHTA, CDR2 FQGNSA. The J segment lost 4 bases and the V segment lost 6 bases, leaving 13 bases of the junction unmatched. CDR3 nucleotides: TGTGCCAGCAGTTTCTCCCGTGGACAGGGGGCGGGAGAGACCCAGTACTTC. It is translated as CASSFSRGQGAGETQYF.

The CDR3 reads CASRKGQTRGEAFF. DNA for the CDR3: TGTGCCAGCAGGAAGGGACAGACCAGAGGTGAAGCTTTCTTT. V gene TRBV6-5 combines with J gene TRBJ1-1, with 7 bases aligning to TRBD1. Germline CDR1 reads MNHEY; CDR2 reads SVGAGI. The CDR3 loop spans 14 amino acids. V shed 6 bases, J shed 7 bases, and the junction held 11 bases outside the gene matches.

J is TRBJ2-1 and V is TRBV7-2; a possible D gene is TRBD1 (6 bases). CDR1 SGHTA and CDR2 FQGNSA come from the germline V gene. CDR3 length: 19 residues. The V end was cut by 2 bases, the J end by 0 bases, with 20 bases between. The CDR3 bases are TGTGCCAGCAGCTTAAGGTCGGCAGGGGCGGCGAGCTCCTACAATGAGCAGTTCTTC. Translating gives CASSLRSAGAASSYNEQFF.

J is TRBJ1-2 and V is TRBV5-1, with 8 bases aligning to TRBD1. The V gene end was trimmed by 3 bases and the J gene end by 6 bases; junction bases not matched to a gene: 10. Germline V gene lookup returns CDR1 SGHRS and CDR2 YFSETQ. This CDR3 is 15 amino acids long. DNA of the CDR3: TGCGCCAGCAGCTCCCCGACGACAGGGGTTGATGGCTACACCTTC. Its translation: CASSSPTTGVDGYTF.

V gene TRBV23-1 combines with J gene TRBJ1-2; D unresolved. TRBV23-1 is an ORF, with its function uncertain. The CDR3 spans 14 residues. V lost 0 bases, J lost 3 bases, and 8 bases lay in between. CDR3: CASSQSGGDYGYTF. The CDR3 DNA is TGCGCCAGCAGTCAATCTGGAGGCGACTATGGCTACACCTTC.